This TCR beta chain is drawn from a study of tissue T cells after allogeneic stem cell transplantation. Using immunoSEQ multiplex PCR, the repertoire was profiled, and TCRdb retains in-frame clones only, with some absent. This table has a few thousand clones, roughly 50% appearing once. Details on this clone: Mouse gene names apply. The missing CDR3 end, 1 residue past where the read stops, is filled in from the germline J gene.

This CDR3 is 15 amino acids long. The germline V gene encodes CDR1 LGHNA and CDR2 YSYQKL. V shed 0 bases and J shed 4 bases, with 12 bases lying between them. The time point denotes: mouse harvest day 7 after allogeneic transplant. Mouse grafts combined 10^7 T-cell-depleted bone marrow cells with 10^6 splenic CD5+ T cells. Sequenced material: lymph node tissue. V and J are TRBV2 and TRBJ1-2, with a tentative D call TRBD1 (6 bases). The origin of this receptor is a female BALB/c mouse given C57BL/6 T cells with graft-versus-host disease after an allogeneic hematopoietic cell transplant. CDR3 sequence: CASSQEGGRGSDYTF. The DNA read from the CDR3 is TGTGCCAGCAGCCAAGAAGGGGGGCGCGGCTCCGACTACACC. The full variable domain, in which reference TRBV2 and TRBJ1-2 provide the parts outside the CDR3, is DPKIIQKPKYLVAVTGSEKILICEQYLGHNAMYWYRQSAKKPLEFMFSYSYQKLMDNQTASSRFQPQSSKKNHLDLQITALKPDDSATYFCASSQEGGRGSDYTFGSGTRLLVI.